The 26 T cell receptor beta chains reported below all come from one sample, sequenced in a study of early T cells in non-severe SARS-CoV-2 infection. TCRdb called the 5' RACE reads again in MiXCR, with one record for every CDR3 protein. The sample shows around 28,000 distinct CDR3 sequences, over 3.5% of them seen only once. Sequenced input: whole blood. The receptors shown here come from an adult who was a healthcare worker with PCR-confirmed SARS-CoV-2 infection or an uninfected control (not recorded which).

This clonotype was counted at least ten times. The genes are TRBV19 and TRBJ2-1; maybe TRBD2 (6 bases). CDR3 length: 15 amino acids. Trimming cost V 4 bases and J 5 bases, with 15 bases left between them. Germline lookup yields CDR1 LNHDA and CDR2 SQIVND (reference sequence). The CDR3 bases are TGTGCCAGTAGTAGACCTGCGGGGACCCACAATGAGCAGTTCTTC. Amino acid sequence: CASSRPAGTHNEQFF. The variable domain in full, completed from reference TRBV19 and TRBJ2-1, reads DGGITQSPKYLFRKEGQNVTLSCEQNLNHDAMYWYRQDPGQGLRLIYYSQIVNDFQKGDIAEGYSVSREKKESFPLTVTSAQKNPTAFYLCASSRPAGTHNEQFFGPGTRLTVL.

At least ten counts were recorded for this clonotype. The chain employs TRBV12-3 or TRBV12-4 and TRBJ2-1; D may be TRBD1 (7 bases). V dropped 3 bases and J dropped 0 bases, with 9 bases sitting between them. This CDR3 is 15 amino acids long. This CDR3 is CASSFQGGSYNEQFF. In DNA, the CDR3 is TGTGCCAGCAGTTTTCAGGGGGGCTCCTACAATGAGCAGTTCTTC.

This clonotype qualifies as medium-sized. In nucleotides, the CDR3 is TGTGCCAGCAGCGCAAACAGGCGAGGGCTCTATGGCTACACCTTC. Its protein product is CASSANRRGLYGYTF. V gene TRBV7-9 combines with J gene TRBJ1-2; weak D call: TRBD1 (5 bases). The CDR3 has 15 amino acids. The ends were cut back, 5 bases at V and 4 bases at J, with 17 bases in the middle. The germline V gene has CDR1 SEHNR and CDR2 FQNEAQ (reference sequence).

This clonotype has ten or more counts. The genes are TRBV11-2 and TRBJ2-7, with TRBD1 matching 7 bases. Per the germline V gene, CDR1 is SGHAT and CDR2 is FQNNGV. The CDR3 consists of 13 residues. V was clipped by 3 bases and J by 3 bases; unmatched bases: 2. The DNA for the CDR3 is TGTGCCAGCAGCTTTTCAGGGGGCTACGAGCAGTACTTC. This translates into CASSFSGGYEQYF.

J is TRBJ2-1 and V is TRBV7-3; 13 bases are a match to TRBD2. V was pared by 3 bases and J by 6 bases, with 8 bases of the junction left unmatched. In germline, CDR1 is SGHTA, CDR2 FQGTGA. This CDR3 has 17 amino acids. The CDR3 nucleotides are TGTGCCAGCAGCTTGCTACTAGCGGGAGGGCCACGCAATGAGCAGTTCTTC. Protein sequence: CASSLLLAGGPRNEQFF.

This clonotype was detected ten times or more. This chain uses TRBV29-1 with TRBJ2-5; the D call may be TRBD1 or TRBD2 (5 bases each). Trimming pared 8 bases from V and 0 bases from J, leaving 13 bases between. The CDR3 is 13 amino acids. From germline, CDR1 is SQVTM and CDR2 ANQGSEA. CDR3 protein: CSSTGTNQETQYF. In nucleotides, the CDR3 is TGCAGCTCAACCGGGACCAACCAAGAGACCCAGTACTTC. The full variable domain, in which reference TRBV29-1 and TRBJ2-5 provide the parts outside the CDR3, is SAVISQKPSRDICQRGTSLTIQCQVDSQVTMMFWYRQQPGQSLTLIATANQGSEATYESGFVIDKFPISRPNLTFSTLTVSNMSPEDSSIYLCSSTGTNQETQYFGPGTRLLVL.

This clonotype was observed a few times. V usage is TRBV9 and J usage is TRBJ2-7; 7 bases are shared with TRBD2. The length of the CDR3 is 15 residues. V gave up 0 bases and J gave up 3 bases; unmatched junction bases: 6. Germline lookup yields CDR1 SGDLS and CDR2 YYNGEE. CDR3 DNA: TGTGCCAGCAGCGTAGATCTAGCGGCCAACTACGAGCAGTACTTC. It yields the protein CASSVDLAANYEQYF.

The rearrangement links TRBV28 to TRBJ2-1; D ambiguous. The CDR3 is made up of 15 amino acids. Trimming removed 4 bases from V and 3 bases from J, with 13 bases in between. Germline CDR1 is MDHEN and CDR2 is SYDVKM. CDR3 sequence: CASSSPNDNYNEQFF. The CDR3 DNA sequence: TGTGCCAGCAGTTCCCCTAACGACAACTACAATGAGCAGTTCTTC.

This clonotype was counted ten times or more. The gene calls are TRBV3-1 and TRBJ2-7, with 10 nucleotides matching TRBD1. The junction had 6 bases not matched to a gene; V was cut back by 0 bases and J by 7 bases. The CDR3 has 15 residues. CDR1 LGHDT and CDR2 YNNKEL come from the germline V gene (reference sequence). In nucleotides, the CDR3 is TGTGCCAGCAGCCAAGACGGGACAGGGGTGTATGAGCAGTACTTC. Translation: CASSQDGTGVYEQYF.

This clonotype was recorded many times. V usage is TRBV2 and J usage is TRBJ1-1; D is undetermined. This CDR3 is built from 12 residues. The germline gives CDR1 SNHLY, CDR2 FYNNEI. Trimming took 9 bases from V and 1 from J, leaving 9 bases between them. CDR3 DNA: TGTGCCAGACGGCGGGGGAACACTGAAGCTTTCTTT. Protein sequence: CARRRGNTEAFF.

The gene calls are TRBV6-5 and TRBJ1-2; TRBD1 matches 8 bases. This CDR3 region has 14 residues. CDR1 is MNHEY and CDR2 is SVGAGI in the germline V gene. Trimming cost V 4 bases and J 6 bases; bases outside gene matches: 7. The CDR3 DNA follows: TGTGCCAGCAGTTCCGCGACAGGGGAGAATGGCTACACCTTC. Its translation is CASSSATGENGYTF.

This clonotype was seen many times. The chain uses TRBV3-1 and TRBJ2-3; 11 bases match TRBD2. V lost 1 base, J lost 0 bases, and 0 bases stayed unmatched. The germline V gene has CDR1 LGHDT and CDR2 YNNKEL (reference sequence). The CDR3 covers 16 residues. CDR3 region: CASSQGLAGSTDTQYF. CDR3 coding DNA: TGTGCCAGCAGCCAAGGACTAGCGGGAAGCACAGATACGCAGTATTTT.

This clonotype has just a few counts. The chain has TRBV19 and TRBJ2-5; D unclear. The CDR3 is made up of 12 amino acids. Germline assignment: CDR1 LNHDA and CDR2 SQIVND (reference sequence). V lost 8 bases to trimming and J lost 5 bases, with 12 bases between them. The CDR3 loop is CASGGAAETQYF. The CDR3 nucleotides are TGTGCCAGTGGCGGAGCAGCGGAGACCCAGTACTTC. Based on the CDR3 plus reference TRBV19 and TRBJ2-5, the full variable domain is DGGITQSPKYLFRKEGQNVTLSCEQNLNHDAMYWYRQDPGQGLRLIYYSQIVNDFQKGDIAEGYSVSREKKESFPLTVTSAQKNPTAFYLCASGGAAETQYFGPGTRLLVL.

This clonotype has at least ten counts. This chain joins TRBV7-8 and TRBJ1-2; D not certain. The CDR3 length is 15 residues. V was clipped by 1 base and J by 4 bases, with 13 bases between them. Germline CDR1 SGHVS, CDR2 FQNEAQ. The CDR3 DNA reads TGTGCCAGCAGCTTAGTGTCAGGTTGGGGCTATGGCTACACCTTC. It is translated as CASSLVSGWGYGYTF.

This clonotype was seen ten or more times. This chain uses TRBV7-8 with TRBJ2-1; D is unresolved. Germline-derived CDR1 and CDR2 are SGHVS and FQNEAQ. The CDR3 has 13 residues. V lost 1 base to trimming and J lost 6 bases, with 7 bases between them. CDR3 residues: CASSLGPGNEQFF. CDR3 in DNA: TGTGCCAGCAGCTTAGGACCAGGCAATGAGCAGTTCTTC.

This clonotype was observed many times. The chain is built from TRBV11-2 and TRBJ1-3; the match to TRBD1 covers 9 bases. This CDR3 has 15 residues. After removal of 5 bases from V and 2 bases from J, the junction contained 4 bases not matched to a gene. Germline lookup yields CDR1 SGHAT and CDR2 FQNNGV. CDR3 sequence reads: CASSTRQGAGNTIYF. CDR3 DNA sequence: TGTGCCAGCAGCACCCGACAGGGGGCTGGAAACACCATATATTTT.

This clonotype was observed many times. This sequence joins TRBV7-9 and TRBJ1-6; 10 nucleotides agree with TRBD1. The ends lost 4 bases at V and 7 bases at J; junction bases unmatched: 10. This CDR3 contains 17 residues. Germline CDR1 is SEHNR and CDR2 is FQNEAQ (reference sequence). The CDR3 DNA sequence: TGTGCCAGCAGCTCCGGACAGGGGGGATTGGCAAATTCACCCCTCCACTTT. Encoded protein: CASSSGQGGLANSPLHF. Combining the CDR3 with reference TRBV7-9 and TRBJ1-6 gives the whole variable domain DTGVSQNPRHKITKRGQNVTFRCDPISEHNRLYWYRQTLGQGPEFLTYFQNEAQLEKSRLLSDRFSAERPKGSFSTLEIQRTEQGDSAMYLCASSSGQGGLANSPLHFGNGTRLTVT.

The chain links TRBV18 to TRBJ2-5; TRBD1 is a possible D gene (6 bases). The germline V and J ends were trimmed by 4 bases and 5 bases, with 17 bases remaining between them. Germline V gene data show CDR1 as KGHSH and CDR2 as LQKENI. This CDR3 contains 15 residues. CDR3 residues: CASSLSDRRTETQYF. Here the CDR3 DNA reads TGTGCCAGCTCACTATCTGACAGGAGAACGGAGACCCAGTACTTC.

This rearrangement joins TRBV28 to TRBJ2-7; D may be TRBD1 (6 bases). The V gene lost 3 bases and the J gene lost 0 bases, with 21 bases spanning the gap. The CDR3 loop spans 18 amino acids. Per germline, CDR1 MDHEN and CDR2 SYDVKM. CDR3 in DNA: TGTGCCAGCAGTTTTCGATCTCCGACGACAGGCCTCTCCTACGAGCAGTACTTC. The encoded protein is CASSFRSPTTGLSYEQYF. The entire variable domain, with the rest obtained from reference TRBV28 and TRBJ2-7, is as follows: DVKVTQSSRYLVKRTGEKVFLECVQDMDHENMFWYRQDPGLGLRLIYFSYDVKMKEKGDIPEGYSVSREKKERFSLILESASTNQTSMYLCASSFRSPTTGLSYEQYFGPGTRLTVT.

This clonotype was seen repeatedly, ten times or more. This chain joins TRBV5-4 and TRBJ2-2; a possible D gene is TRBD1 (6 bases). Germline lookup yields CDR1 SGHNT and CDR2 YYREEE (reference sequence). The CDR3 has 15 amino acids. The V end was cut by 3 bases, the J end by 1 base, with 10 bases between. CDR3 in DNA: TGTGCCAGCAGCTCCGGACAGTTGAACACCGGGGAGCTGTTTTTT. Protein sequence: CASSSGQLNTGELFF. The full variable domain, in which reference TRBV5-4 and TRBJ2-2 provide the parts outside the CDR3, is ETGVTQSPTHLIKTRGQQVTLRCSSQSGHNTVSWYQQALGQGPQFIFQYYREEENGRGNFPPRFSGLQFPNYSSELNVNALELDDSALYLCASSSGQLNTGELFFGEGSRLTVL.

Concerning this clonotype itself: One end of the junction is discordant with germline, which a read error may explain. The chain employs TRBV11-2 and TRBJ2-7; 7 bases fit TRBD1. The CDR3 loop spans 14 amino acids. Germline lookup yields CDR1 SGHAT and CDR2 FQNNGV. CDR3: CVSSLGQISYEQYF. In DNA, the CDR3 is TGTGTCAGCAGCTTGGGACAGATCTCCTACGAGCAGTACTTC.

This clonotype ranks as medium-sized. One junction end disagrees with the germline gene, perhaps due to a read error. V and J are TRBV27 and TRBJ2-7, with 9 bases aligning to TRBD1. The germline gives CDR1 MNHEY, CDR2 SMNVEV (reference sequence). This CDR3 comprises 15 residues. The CDR3 protein is CASSLSWTGDYEQYF. As DNA, the CDR3 is TGTGCCAGCAGCTTATCCTGGACAGGGGACTACGAGCAGTACTTC.

This clonotype came up many times. The V and J genes are TRBV28 and TRBJ1-3; tentative D call: TRBD1 (5 bases). The V and J ends lost 5 bases and 0 bases respectively, with 17 bases between them. Germline V gene lookup returns CDR1 MDHEN and CDR2 SYDVKM. The CDR3 contains 17 residues. The CDR3 DNA reads TGTGCCAGCAGTCCCTCGGGACGCCCGCACTCTGGAAACACCATATATTTT. Translated, it gives CASSPSGRPHSGNTIYF.

This clonotype was recorded at least ten times. The V call is TRBV2, the J call TRBJ1-4; a possible D gene is TRBD1 (5 bases). V gave up 6 bases and J gave up 6 bases, with 17 bases separating them. Germline V gene data show CDR1 as SNHLY and CDR2 as FYNNEI. CDR3 length: 15 amino acids. CDR3 sequence: CASSDPPGGDEKLFF. CDR3 in DNA: TGTGCCAGCAGCGACCCACCCGGAGGGGATGAAAAACTGTTTTTT.

Points on this clonotype: This clone may be a read error of a much larger clone one base away. CDR3 nucleotides: TGTGCCAGCAGCTTTTGGCACCGCAGTACCACTGAAGCTTTCTTT. This gives the protein CASSFWHRSTTEAFF. The V gene is TRBV5-6, the J gene TRBJ1-1; no clear D gene. Per the germline V gene, CDR1 is SGHDT and CDR2 is YYEEEE. The CDR3 is 15 residues long. Trimming took 2 bases from V and 4 from J, leaving 15 bases between them.

This clonotype has more than one count but fewer than ten. V and J are TRBV5-1 and TRBJ1-5; D perhaps matches TRBD1 (5 bases). CDR3 size: 16 residues. Trimming left V 4 bases short and J 1 base short, with 15 bases between. The germline gives CDR1 SGHRS, CDR2 YFSETQ. Written as DNA, the CDR3 is TGCGCCAGCAGCCGGGGCGGTCCTTTAAGCAATCAGCCCCAGCATTTT. Amino acids: CASSRGGPLSNQPQHF.